Below, 9 T cell receptor beta chains from the same sample are listed, as sequenced in a study of molecular identifiers for immune sequencing clone quantification. TCRdb re-called the PCR reads with MiXCR, one entry per CDR3 protein. The sample lists approximately 60,000 distinct CDR3 sequences, under 20% occurring once. The sample consisted of naive CD8+ T cells from blood, with Jurkat cell RNA spiked in. The subset was: FACS-sorted CD8+CD4-CCR7+CD45RA+ naive T cells. The origin of the receptors is a human donor in good health. Some libraries in this study had Jurkat cell RNA spiked in.

This clonotype was counted at least ten times. The chain has TRBV4-1 and TRBJ1-5; TRBD1 is a possible D gene (6 bases). This CDR3 is 14 amino acids long. CDR1 MGHRA and CDR2 YSYEKL come from the germline V gene. Deletions cut 5 bases from V and 6 bases from J, with 14 bases between. The CDR3 sequence: CASSYGTTGQPQHF. The CDR3, as DNA: TGCGCCAGCAGCTACGGAACGACAGGTCAGCCCCAGCATTTT.

There are a few counts of this clonotype. Germline is not matched at one junction end, which may reflect a read error. The DNA for the CDR3 is TGTGCCAGCAGCACGAAAATACTAGCGGTCATTGGGGAGAATGAGCGGTTCTTC. It specifies CASSTKILAVIGENERFF. The chain combines TRBV7-6 with TRBJ2-1, with 8 bases lining up with TRBD2. There are 18 residues in the CDR3. Germline values: CDR1 SGHVS, CDR2 FNYEAQ.

This clonotype was picked up a small number of times. The rearrangement joins TRBV7-9 to TRBJ2-7; D perhaps matches TRBD1 (7 bases). The CDR3 is 16 amino acids. The V end was cut by 7 bases, the J end by 0 bases, with 19 bases between. From germline, CDR1 is SEHNR and CDR2 FQNEAQ (reference sequence). CDR3 in amino acids: CASTTRAGQSSYEQYF. The DNA of the CDR3 is TGTGCCAGCACCACTAGGGCGGGACAGAGCTCCTACGAGCAGTACTTC.

Remarks on this clonotype: The junction departs from germline at one end; a sequencing error may be responsible. V gene TRBV28 combines with J gene TRBJ2-7; D is perhaps TRBD1 or TRBD2 (5 bases each). In germline, CDR1 is MDHEN, CDR2 SYDVKM. There are 13 residues in the CDR3. CDR3 in DNA: TGTGTCAGCAGTTCGGGACCTAACTACGAGCAGTACTTC. Translated, it gives CVSSSGPNYEQYF. Full variable domain (missing parts from reference TRBV28 and TRBJ2-7): DVKVTQSSRYLVKRTGEKVFLECVQDMDHENMFWYRQDPGLGLRLIYFSYDVKMKEKGDIPEGYSVSREKKERFSLILESASTNQTSMYLCVSSSGPNYEQYFGPGTRLTVT.

The sample holds many counts of this clonotype. V gene TRBV7-6 combines with J gene TRBJ2-3; tentatively, D is TRBD1 or TRBD2 (7 bases each). The CDR3 runs 16 residues. V shed 2 bases and J shed 2 bases, with 14 bases lying between them. CDR1 is SGHVS and CDR2 is FNYEAQ in the germline V gene. The CDR3, as DNA: TGTGCCAGCAGCTTACAGGGGGAGGGAACCACAGATACGCAGTATTTT. Amino acid sequence: CASSLQGEGTTDTQYF.

This clonotype was observed many times. The chain is built from TRBV6-5 and TRBJ2-2; TRBD1 agrees at 9 bases. The CDR3 is made up of 15 amino acids. From germline, CDR1 is MNHEY and CDR2 SVGAGI. Germline trimming cut 3 bases from V and 6 bases from J; bases unmatched to any gene: 5. The DNA of the CDR3 is TGTGCCAGCAGTTATACGGGACAGGGAGCCGGGGAGCTGTTTTTT. It specifies CASSYTGQGAGELFF.

This clonotype was seen many times. The rearrangement uses TRBV7-9 and TRBJ2-7; maybe TRBD2 (6 bases). The V end lost 5 bases, the J end lost 4 bases, and 21 bases lay between the germline ends. Germline CDR1 SEHNR, CDR2 FQNEAQ (reference sequence). This CDR3 spans 16 amino acids. CDR3 protein: CASSPRSALAGYEQYF. The DNA for the CDR3 is TGTGCCAGCAGCCCTCGATCGGCTCTGGCGGGGTACGAGCAGTACTTC.

This clonotype was recorded many times. The gene calls are TRBV7-9 and TRBJ1-1; unclear D gene. Germline CDR1 is SEHNR and CDR2 is FQNEAQ (reference sequence). V lost 3 bases and J lost 3, with 17 bases in between. CDR3 length equals 16 residues. CDR3 residues: CASSLGPKAKYTEAFF. The CDR3 DNA reads as TGTGCCAGCAGCTTGGGTCCTAAGGCTAAGTACACTGAAGCTTTCTTT.

There are many counts of this clonotype. The chain is built from TRBV3-1 and TRBJ1-4; D is uncertain. Trimming took off 4 bases at V and 0 bases at J, with 15 bases between the two ends. The CDR3 sequence is 17 residues long. Germline V gene lookup returns CDR1 LGHDT and CDR2 YNNKEL (reference sequence). CDR3 region: CASSPSNVPSTNEKLFF. The DNA of the CDR3 is TGTGCCAGCAGCCCGTCCAACGTTCCGTCAACTAATGAAAAACTGTTTTTT.